What follows are 23 T cell receptor beta chains derived from one specimen sequenced in a study of shared clonotypes between healthy human individuals. CD45RO-negative, CCR7-selected cells formed the naive CD8 fraction, which excluded terminally differentiated effector memory CD45RA+ cells. The protocol was immunoSEQ multiplex PCR, while the TCRdb copy is restricted to in-frame clones and leaves out a portion. There are approximately 1.9 million clones in the sample; just under 95% occur only once, and roughly 1.7% lies in the top ten. Sequenced material: naive CD8+ T cells from PBMCs. The receptors come from a man between 18 and 35 years old in good health. Some clones in this sample may be carry-over from other donors' samples.

The rearrangement links TRBV28 to TRBJ1-2; TRBD1 matches at 10 bases. The trim removed 5 bases at V and 6 bases at J, leaving 9 bases unmatched. Per germline, CDR1 MDHEN and CDR2 SYDVKM. The CDR3 contains 15 residues. The CDR3 DNA sequence: TGTGCCAGCAGTCCGGGGACAGGGGCTTCGCATGGCTACACCTTC. This encodes CASSPGTGASHGYTF.

This clone has just one count. This rearrangement joins TRBV2 to TRBJ2-1; D ambiguous. Trimming removed 6 bases at V and 4 bases at J, with 16 bases between. Germline CDR1 and CDR2: SNHLY and FYNNEI. CDR3 length: 15 amino acids. The CDR3 DNA sequence: TGTGCCAGCAGCGATGGATCGATCCTTTACAATGAGCAGTTCTTC. Its translation: CASSDGSILYNEQFF.

The sample holds a few counts of this clone. J is TRBJ1-5 and V is TRBV27; tentative D call: TRBD1 (6 bases). V lost 2 bases to trimming and J lost 5 bases, with 13 bases between them. The germline V gene has CDR1 MNHEY and CDR2 SMNVEV (reference sequence). This CDR3 has 15 amino acids. The chain's CDR3 is CASSLVWAGDQPQHF. The CDR3 DNA sequence: TGTGCCAGCAGTTTAGTTTGGGCAGGGGATCAGCCCCAGCATTTT.

The chain is built from TRBV28 and TRBJ1-4; maybe TRBD1 (5 bases). CDR3 length: 13 residues. The V end lost 6 bases, the J end lost 6 bases, and 11 bases lay between the germline ends. Germline CDR1 and CDR2: MDHEN and SYDVKM. The CDR3 spells CASRARVDEKLFF. As DNA, the CDR3 is TGTGCCAGCAGGGCCAGGGTTGATGAAAAACTGTTTTTT.

The chain couples TRBV28 to TRBJ2-1; no clear D gene. V lost 8 bases, J lost 5 bases, and 16 bases lay in between. The CDR3 totals 14 residues. The V gene's germline CDR1 is MDHEN and CDR2 SYDVKM. The CDR3 sequence: CASGLLRLDNEQFF. The CDR3 DNA reads as TGTGCCAGCGGGCTCCTAAGGCTGGACAATGAGCAGTTCTTC. Filled out from reference TRBV28 and TRBJ2-1, the complete variable domain reads DVKVTQSSRYLVKRTGEKVFLECVQDMDHENMFWYRQDPGLGLRLIYFSYDVKMKEKGDIPEGYSVSREKKERFSLILESASTNQTSMYLCASGLLRLDNEQFFGPGTRLTVL.

This chain joins TRBV6-5 and TRBJ2-1, with 9 bases matching TRBD2. The germline V gene has CDR1 MNHEY and CDR2 SVGAGI. The V segment lost 0 bases and the J segment 8 bases; nucleotides outside the gene matches: 5. The CDR3 contains 15 residues. Written as DNA, the CDR3 is TGTGCCAGCAGTTACTCGGCGGGAGGGCCTCATGAGCAGTTCTTC. Amino acids: CASSYSAGGPHEQFF.

The chain is built from TRBV4-3 and TRBJ2-5, with 8 bases that match TRBD2. Germline V CDR1 and CDR2: LGHNA, YSLEER. V shed 0 bases and J 1 base; nucleotides not matched to a gene: 10. The CDR3 sequence is 18 residues long. As DNA, the CDR3 is TGCGCCAGCAGCCAAGAACGGGGTCGGGGGGGGACCCAAGAGACCCAGTACTTC. Protein: CASSQERGRGGTQETQYF.

This chain joins TRBV28 and TRBJ2-1; TRBD1 matches at 7 bases. This CDR3 comprises 13 residues. V lost 6 bases, J lost 4 bases, and 3 bases stayed unmatched. CDR1 is MDHEN and CDR2 is SYDVKM in the germline V gene. The DNA for the CDR3 is TGTGCCAGCAGGCCGGGACAGTACAATGAGCAGTTCTTC. This encodes CASRPGQYNEQFF.

The chain couples TRBV7-9 to TRBJ2-7; D not resolved. Deletions cut 5 bases from V and 5 bases from J, with 10 bases between. Germline V gene data show CDR1 as SEHNR and CDR2 as FQNEAQ (reference sequence). CDR3 length equals 12 residues. The CDR3 sequence: CASSPPINEQYF. The CDR3 DNA reads TGTGCCAGCAGCCCGCCCATCAACGAGCAGTACTTC.

In regard to this clone: Other nucleotide sequences from this sample produce the same CDR3. The rearrangement uses TRBV7-9 and TRBJ1-5; no definite D call. The length of the CDR3 is 13 residues. Trimming cost V 0 bases and J 5 bases, with 5 bases left between them. CDR1 and CDR2 from the germline V gene are SEHNR and FQNEAQ (reference sequence). As DNA, the CDR3 is TGTGCCAGCAGCTTAGCCCCCTATCAGCCCCAGCATTTT. This sequence encodes CASSLAPYQPQHF.

J is TRBJ1-5 and V is TRBV6-1, with 11 bases identical to TRBD1. V trimming: 7 bases; J trimming: 6 bases; junction bases outside the gene matches: 8. The germline CDR1 and CDR2 sequences are MNHNS and SASEGT. The length of the CDR3 is 15 residues. The CDR3 here is CASMSGTGGSQPQHF. The CDR3, as DNA: TGTGCCAGCATGTCCGGGACAGGGGGTTCTCAGCCCCAGCATTTT.

The chain links TRBV9 to TRBJ2-1, with D possibly matching TRBD1 (5 bases). Germline assignment: CDR1 SGDLS and CDR2 YYNGEE. The CDR3 has 15 amino acids. V was clipped by 0 bases and J by 7 bases, with 14 bases between them. The CDR3 spells CASSVAAGLSNEQFF. CDR3 coding DNA: TGTGCCAGCAGCGTAGCGGCAGGGTTATCGAATGAGCAGTTCTTC.

This clone was picked up one time. The chain uses TRBV7-6 and TRBJ1-1, with D possibly matching TRBD1 (5 bases). Germline assignment: CDR1 SGHVS and CDR2 FNYEAQ. Trimming cost V 5 bases and J 4 bases, with 14 bases left between them. The CDR3 loop spans 14 amino acids. The CDR3 nucleotides are TGTGCCAGCAGCCCTGGGACGAGAGCCACTGAAGCTTTCTTT. Its translation is CASSPGTRATEAFF.

This chain uses TRBV21-1 with TRBJ1-2. TRBV21-1 is flagged as a pseudogene. The CDR3 has 19 residues. CDR3 protein: CASSTDLFYRMTRGYGYTF. In nucleotides, the CDR3 is TGTGCCAGCAGCACCGATCTTTTCTACCGGATGACCCGGGGCTATGGCTACACCTTC.

The chain carries TRBV9 and TRBJ1-1; maybe TRBD1 (5 bases). This CDR3 region has 15 residues. The V gene's germline CDR1 is SGDLS and CDR2 YYNGEE. Trimming cost V 4 bases and J 1 base, with 14 bases left between them. The DNA of the CDR3 is TGTGCCAGCAGCCCAAAACCAGGGTGGAACACTGAAGCTTTCTTT. This encodes CASSPKPGWNTEAFF. Together with reference TRBV9 and TRBJ1-1, the CDR3 gives the full variable domain: DSGVTQTPKHLITATGQRVTLRCSPRSGDLSVYWYQQSLDQGLQFLIQYYNGEERAKGNILERFSAQQFPDLHSELNLSSLELGDSALYFCASSPKPGWNTEAFFGQGTRLTVV.

This rearrangement joins TRBV5-1 to TRBJ2-1, with 10 bases that match TRBD2. V lost 5 bases to trimming and J lost 8 bases; unmatched junction nucleotides: 10. The CDR3 runs to 15 residues. Germline assignment: CDR1 SGHRS and CDR2 YFSETQ. The CDR3 sequence: CASRVAGGGPDEQFF. In nucleotides, the CDR3 is TGCGCCAGCAGGGTAGCGGGAGGTGGCCCCGATGAGCAGTTCTTC. Filled out from reference TRBV5-1 and TRBJ2-1, the complete variable domain reads KAGVTQTPRYLIKTRGQQVTLSCSPISGHRSVSWYQQTPGQGLQFLFEYFSETQRNKGNFPGRFSGRQFSNSRSEMNVSTLELGDSALYLCASRVAGGGPDEQFFGPGTRLTVL.

This clone showed up just once. The chain carries TRBV28 and TRBJ1-2, with D possibly matching TRBD1 (5 bases). The CDR3 is 13 residues long. The germline V and J ends were trimmed by 6 bases and 6 bases, with 14 bases remaining between them. CDR1 is MDHEN and CDR2 is SYDVKM in the germline V gene. CDR3 sequence reads: CASSYTGDDGYTF. The DNA for the CDR3 is TGTGCCAGCAGCTACACAGGAGATGATGGCTACACCTTC.

This sequence joins TRBV7-9 and TRBJ1-2, with unresolved D. This CDR3 region has 13 residues. Germline values: CDR1 SEHNR, CDR2 FQNEAQ (reference sequence). The V end lost 4 bases, the J end lost 5 bases, and 11 bases lay between the germline ends. CDR3 DNA sequence: TGTGCCAGCAGCTATAACGACGGGTATGGCTACACCTTC. Its translation: CASSYNDGYGYTF.

This rearrangement joins TRBV29-1 to TRBJ2-7, with a possible D match to TRBD1 (8 bases). CDR1 SQVTM and CDR2 ANQGSEA come from the germline V gene. Trimming removed 6 bases from V and 3 bases from J, with 15 bases in between. The CDR3 is made up of 13 amino acids. The CDR3 is CSVRTGRGYEQYF. The CDR3 coding sequence is TGCAGCGTCCGGACAGGGAGGGGCTACGAGCAGTACTTC.

CDR3 bases: TGTGCCAGCAGATGGGACGGCGCGAGAGGGGAGACCCAGTACTTC. Encoded protein: CASRWDGARGETQYF. V and J are TRBV28 and TRBJ2-5, with D perhaps matching TRBD1 or TRBD2 (5 bases each). Trimming removed 6 bases at V and 5 bases at J, with 19 bases between. The germline CDR1 and CDR2 sequences are MDHEN and SYDVKM. The CDR3 contains 15 residues.

V gene TRBV11-2 combines with J gene TRBJ2-3, with 7 bases fitting TRBD2. Germline assignment: CDR1 SGHAT and CDR2 FQNNGV. Germline trimming cut 4 bases from V and 2 bases from J; bases unmatched to any gene: 12. There are 17 residues in the CDR3. Here the CDR3 reads CASSSQVGGSYTDTQYF. In nucleotides, the CDR3 is TGTGCCAGCAGCTCCCAGGTGGGGGGGAGCTACACAGATACGCAGTATTTT.

Only one count was recorded for this clone. Other DNA sequences of this sample code for an identical CDR3. The V and J genes are TRBV27 and TRBJ2-1; TRBD1 matches at 10 bases. Germline assignment: CDR1 MNHEY and CDR2 SMNVEV (reference sequence). This CDR3 is 14 amino acids long. The junction had 3 bases not matched to a gene; V was cut back by 8 bases and J by 2 bases. Written as DNA, the CDR3 is TGTGCCAGCCGGGGACAGGGGCCCTACAATGAGCAGTTCTTC. It specifies CASRGQGPYNEQFF.

The chain carries TRBV19 and TRBJ1-5; no clear D. The V gene lost 5 bases and the J gene lost 1 base, with 6 bases spanning the gap. CDR1 is LNHDA and CDR2 is SQIVND in the germline V gene (reference sequence). The CDR3 contains 13 residues. The CDR3 nucleotides are TGTGCCAGTAGTCCGAAAAGCAATCAGCCCCAGCATTTT. This encodes CASSPKSNQPQHF.